These T cell receptor beta chains were read from a single sample in a study of CD8 T cell repertoires and HIV-1 epitope variants. TCRdb's table, derived via immunoSEQ multiplex PCR, lists solely in-frame clones and lacks some. The table includes around 5,100 clones, 50% to 80% detected once. No antigens are known for them. Sequenced sample: cultured CD8+ T cells derived from PBMCs. The receptors shown here come from a male donor with HIV. CDR3s include the opening cysteine and the closing phenylalanine or tryptophan. Each record gives: D gene, J gene, clone size, V gene, CDR3 DNA, CDR3 protein. A D gene is named only where the DNA matches it firmly. A clone size is listed for some rows: how often the clone was seen (once, few, many), or a class if it is expanded.

>TRBD1|TRBJ2-1|few|TRBV28
TGTGCCAGCAGTTTGGGACAGGGGTTGGATGAGCAGTTCTTC
CASSLGQGLDEQFF
>-|TRBJ1-2|few|TRBV7-9
TGTGCCAGCAGGCCAGGGGAAACTAACTATGGCTACACCTTC
CASRPGETNYGYTF
>TRBD2|TRBJ2-7|-|TRBV2
TGTGCCAGCATTGGATTCGAGTCTAGCGGTAACGAGCAGTACTTC
CASIGFESSGNEQYF
>-|TRBJ1-6|-|TRBV27
TGTGCCAGCAGTTTAAAGGCCCATAATTCACCCCTCCACTTT
CASSLKAHNSPLHF
>-|TRBJ1-1|-|TRBV30
TGTGCCTGGAGTCAGCAGCCCGGGGGGAACACTGAAGCTTTCTTT
CAWSQQPGGNTEAFF
>-|TRBJ2-7|few|TRBV13
TGTGCCAGCAGCCTGAACCTAGAGCAGTACTTC
CASSLNLEQYF
>TRBD1|TRBJ1-1|few|TRBV7-9
TGTGCCAGCAGCCAATCGACAGGGGGCGGCTATGAAGCTTTCTTT
CASSQSTGGGYEAFF
>-|TRBJ2-7|-|TRBV9
TGCGCCAGCAGCGTTGCGGGGAGAGTTTCAGACGAGCAGTACTTC
CASSVAGRVSDEQYF
>TRBD2|TRBJ2-7|-|TRBV9
TGTGCCAGCAGCGTTGCGACTAGCGGGACCTACGAGCAGTACTTC
CASSVATSGTYEQYF
>TRBD1|TRBJ2-1|few|TRBV27
TGTGCCAGCAAGAGGACAGGTTCCTACAATGAGCAGTTCTTC
CASKRTGSYNEQFF
>-|TRBJ2-3|-|TRBV19
TGTGCCAGTAGTATAGCGGGGAGTAGCACAGATACGCAGTATTTT
CASSIAGSSTDTQYF
>-|TRBJ1-5|few|TRBV10-1
TGCGCCAGCAGTGAGTCTAGGACCGGGGGTTTT
CASSESRTGGF
>-|TRBJ1-2|-|TRBV6-1
TGTGCCAGCTTAGCTGTAGACAGGTGGTACTATGGCTACACCTTC
CASLAVDRWYYGYTF
>TRBD2|TRBJ2-3|-|TRBV7-3
TGTGCCAGCAGCTTAACCTTTAGCGGGGGGGTCGATACGCAGTATTTT
CASSLTFSGGVDTQYF
>-|TRBJ1-2|-|TRBV2
TGTGCCAGCAGTGATGGCCAGTTCGTTAACTATGGCTACACCTTC
CASSDGQFVNYGYTF
>-|TRBJ1-2|few|TRBV9
TGTGCCAGCAGCCCCGCGGACGCCAGGCCACTCTATGGCTACACCTTC
CASSPADARPLYGYTF
>TRBD1|TRBJ1-5|-|TRBV7-2
TGTGCCAGCAGCTTAGGGACAGGGGGTGGTCAGCCCCAGCATTTT
CASSLGTGGGQPQHF
>-|TRBJ2-1|-|TRBV27
TGTGCCAGCAGTTTAAGCGGATCGAGCTCCTACAATGAGCAGTTCTTC
CASSLSGSSSYNEQFF
>-|TRBJ2-7|-|TRBV7-2
TGTGCCAGCAGCTTAGAGGGGGACCCTTCCTACGAGCAGTACTTC
CASSLEGDPSYEQYF
>TRBD2|TRBJ2-1|-|TRBV5-1
TGCGCCAGCAGCTGGACTAGCGGGACCTACAATGAGCAGTTCTTC
CASSWTSGTYNEQFF
>-|TRBJ2-7|-|TRBV5-4
TGTGCCAGCAGCTTGGATGGGTCCTCCTACGAGCAGTACTTC
CASSLDGSSYEQYF
>-|TRBJ1-3|-|TRBV4-2
TGTGCCAGCAGCGATACCGGGGATGGAAACACCATATATTTT
CASSDTGDGNTIYF
>TRBD2|TRBJ2-3|-|TRBV6-5
TGTGCCAGCACTCTAGCGGGGGCAGATACGCAGTATTTT
CASTLAGADTQYF
>-|TRBJ2-1|-|TRBV7-2
TGTGCCAGCAGCATAACACCGGACTCCTACAATGAGCAGTTCTTC
CASSITPDSYNEQFF
>TRBD1|TRBJ1-3|-|TRBV9
TGTGCCAGCATGGCAGGGGGACGTGGAAACACCATATATTTT
CASMAGGRGNTIYF
>-|TRBJ2-7|few|TRBV6-1
TGTGCCAGCACCCCCACAGGTGGGCCCTACGAGCAGTACTTC
CASTPTGGPYEQYF
>-|TRBJ1-2|-|TRBV5-6
TGTGCCAGCAGCTTGCCAGGGCTAGAGTCGGATGGCTACACCTTC
CASSLPGLESDGYTF
>-|TRBJ2-1|-|TRBV7-9
TGTGCCAGCAGCTTAGCGGACCGTGTTGAGCAGTTCTTC
CASSLADRVEQFF
>TRBD2|TRBJ2-1|few|TRBV14
TGTGCCAGCAGCCAAGCCGCTAGCGGGGACAATGAGCAGTTCTTC
CASSQAASGDNEQFF
>-|TRBJ1-6|few|TRBV5-4
TGTGCCAGCAGCCACAGGGAGGCCAATTCACCCCTCCACTTT
CASSHREANSPLHF
>-|TRBJ1-1|-|TRBV5-5
TGTGCCAGCAGCTCTCTATCACAAGTAAACACTGAAGCTTTCTTT
CASSSLSQVNTEAFF
>-|TRBJ1-2|medium-sized|TRBV28
TGTGCCAGCAGTCTGGATCGCTGGGGCTACACCTTC
CASSLDRWGYTF
>-|TRBJ1-5|few|TRBV19
TGTGCCAGTAGTATAGCCATCCATCAGCCCCAGCATTTT
CASSIAIHQPQHF